The clone carrying this T cell receptor beta chain was recorded at least ten times. The antigen is not known. TCRdb reanalysed the 5' RACE reads using MiXCR and keeps one entry per CDR3 protein. This sample carries some 14,000 distinct CDR3 sequences, about 5% of them seen once, and the ten largest clones take 11%. This specimen belongs to a study of spatial heterogeneity in lung cancer. Study-wide results and limits: Tracking of tumor mutation counts was seen in expanded intratumoral alpha and beta TCR counts.

Time point noted: sample taken at primary tumor resection. Sequencing was performed on lung tumor tissue, taken at surgery. This clonotype was obtained from a female donor with early-stage non-small cell lung cancer.

CDR3 region: CASSGSGYGYTF. The DNA of the CDR3 is TGCGCCAGCAGCGGCAGTGGCTATGGCTACACCTTC. This chain uses TRBV5-1 with TRBJ1-2; D is unclear. The CDR3 runs to 12 residues. The V gene's germline CDR1 is SGHRS and CDR2 YFSETQ. Trimming pared 4 bases from V and 4 bases from J, leaving 8 bases between. The whole variable domain, filled in from reference TRBV5-1 and TRBJ1-2, reads KAGVTQTPRYLIKTRGQQVTLSCSPISGHRSVSWYQQTPGQGLQFLFEYFSETQRNKGNFPGRFSGRQFSNSRSEMNVSTLELGDSALYLCASSGSGYGYTFGSGTRLTVV.